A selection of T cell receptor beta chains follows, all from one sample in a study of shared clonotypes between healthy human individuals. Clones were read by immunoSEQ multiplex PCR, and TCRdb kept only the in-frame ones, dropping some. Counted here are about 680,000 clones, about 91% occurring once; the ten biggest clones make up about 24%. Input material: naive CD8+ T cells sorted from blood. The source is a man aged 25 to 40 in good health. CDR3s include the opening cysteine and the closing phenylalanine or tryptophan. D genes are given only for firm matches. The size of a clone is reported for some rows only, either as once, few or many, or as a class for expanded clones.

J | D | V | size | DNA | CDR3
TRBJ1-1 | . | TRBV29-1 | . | TGCAGCGTTGAGACGGCGATGAACACTGAAGCTTTCTTT | CSVETAMNTEAFF
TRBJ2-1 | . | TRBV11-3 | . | TGTGCCAGCAGCGGCGGGTTAGACTCCTACAATGAGCAGTTCTTC | CASSGGLDSYNEQFF
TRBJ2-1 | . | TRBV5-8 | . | TGTGCCAGCAGCTCCGCCTACTACAATGAGCAGTTCTTC | CASSSAYYNEQFF
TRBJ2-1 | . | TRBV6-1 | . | TGTGCCAGCGAGCAAGCCCATGAGCAGTTCTTC | CASEQAHEQFF
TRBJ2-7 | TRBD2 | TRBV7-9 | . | TGTGCCAGCAGCTCGGGAGGGGGAGCGGGAGTTCCCCACGAGCAGTACTTC | CASSSGGGAGVPHEQYF
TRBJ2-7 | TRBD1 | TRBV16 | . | TGTGCCAGCAGCCCTAACCCGGGACAGGGGTACCATTACGAGCAGTACTTC | CASSPNPGQGYHYEQYF
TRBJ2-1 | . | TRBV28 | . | TGTGCCAGCAGTTTACCCGGTCCCCCGGGACAACTTAGCTCCTACAATGAGCAGTTCTTC | CASSLPGPPGQLSSYNEQFF
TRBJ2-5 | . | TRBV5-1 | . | TGCGCCAGCAGCGATAAGGACCTGTACCAAGAGACCCAGTACTTC | CASSDKDLYQETQYF
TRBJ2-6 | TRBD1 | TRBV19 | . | TGTGCCAGCCAAGAGGGGACAGGGGGCTCTGGGGCCAACGTCCTGACTTTC | CASQEGTGGSGANVLTF
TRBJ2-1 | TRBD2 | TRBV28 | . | TGTGCCAGCACTTGGGGTACTAGCGGGGTCTACAATGAGCAGTTCTTC | CASTWGTSGVYNEQFF
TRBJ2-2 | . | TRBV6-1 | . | TGTGCCAGCAGTGAAATGGAGACAGGGAGGTGGGGGGAGCTGTTTTTT | CASSEMETGRWGELFF
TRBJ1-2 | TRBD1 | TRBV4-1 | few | TGCGCCAGCAGCCGGCAAGGGACAGGCTATGGCTACACCTTC | CASSRQGTGYGYTF
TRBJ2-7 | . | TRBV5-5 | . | TGTGCCAGCAGGTTCGAGGGGCGCGAGCAGTACTTC | CASRFEGREQYF
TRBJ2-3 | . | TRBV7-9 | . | TGTGCCAGCAGGAGGGGGGACTCACTTAGCACAGATACGCAGTATTTT | CASRRGDSLSTDTQYF
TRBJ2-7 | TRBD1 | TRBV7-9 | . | TGTGCCAGCAGCTTAGAGACAGGGCCCCGCTACGAGCAGTACTTC | CASSLETGPRYEQYF
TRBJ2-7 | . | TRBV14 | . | TGTGCCAGCAGCCAAATCGCCAGCTCCTACGAGCAGTACTTC | CASSQIASSYEQYF
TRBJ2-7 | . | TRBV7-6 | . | TGTGCCAGCAGCTTAGCAGACACCTACGAGCAGTACTTC | CASSLADTYEQYF
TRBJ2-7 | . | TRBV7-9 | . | TGTGCCAGCAGCTTAGTTTCAGCCTTGGACGAGCAGTACTTC | CASSLVSALDEQYF
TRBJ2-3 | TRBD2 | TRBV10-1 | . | TGCGCCAGCAGTGAGTCGTTACGGGATAGGAGCGGGGCTAGCACAGATACGCAGTATTTT | CASSESLRDRSGASTDTQYF
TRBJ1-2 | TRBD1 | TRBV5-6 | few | TGTGCCAGCAGCTCGGACAGGCACTATGGCTACACCTTC | CASSSDRHYGYTF
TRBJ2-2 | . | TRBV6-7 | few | TGTGCCAGCATAGGGCTAGCCCTTTACACCGGGGAGCTGTTTTTT | CASIGLALYTGELFF
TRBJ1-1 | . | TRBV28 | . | TGTGCCAGCAGTTTAGTGGAGAACACTGAAGCTTTCTTT | CASSLVENTEAFF
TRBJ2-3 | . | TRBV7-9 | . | TGTGCCAGCAGCTCGACCGACCGCACAGATACGCAGTATTTT | CASSSTDRTDTQYF
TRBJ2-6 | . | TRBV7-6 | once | TGTGCCAGCAGCTTAGCTGGGGCCAACGTCCTGACTTTC | CASSLAGANVLTF